This T cell receptor (beta chain) was sequenced in a study of cytomegalovirus exposure and HLA in healthy donors (TCRdb year 2017). Context from the whole study: An earlier analysis of approximately 640 of the donors reported about 250 Gb of sequence data and 100 million to 130 million unique TCR beta sequences from around 200 million T cells. An early release that covered around 590 HLA-typed donors contained around 300 gigabases of sequencing data and 75 million to 100 million unique TCR sequences. Among the roughly 400 genotyped donors, around 81% belonged to the genetic ancestry cluster associated with self-reported Caucasian donors. The aim of the study was to test whether cataloging public T cell receptors could identify signatures of past pathogen exposure. The study profiled the T cell repertoires of 666 subjects by immunosequencing and related them to cytomegalovirus serostatus. Besides the first cohort of roughly 700 subjects, a separate validation cohort made up of about 120 different subjects was used. To predict cytomegalovirus infection status, the study combined high-throughput TCR immunosequencing, statistical association of individual TCRs with disease status, and machine learning. A later analysis re-analyzed previously published TCR beta repertoires from several hundred donors and added high-resolution HLA genotyping to study TCR occurrence patterns. Rather than drawing on any new phenotypic data, the later analysis identified candidate immune exposures from TCR beta sequences and the way those sequences occurred across donors. An earlier analysis of approximately 500 of the donors applied high-throughput TCR beta sequencing to assess whether each TCR beta V gene segment acted as functional or pseudogenic. Donor age, sex, ethnicity and CMV serostatus were collected together with the repertoire data. Genome-wide SNP genotypes for about 65% of the roughly 700 donors were used in a later genetic analysis, which treated that subset as a discovery cohort. Every repertoire in the discovery cohort had been generated on one and the same sequencing platform. Class I and class II HLA loci were covered by the typing at four-digit resolution. The number of typed donors differed by locus: roughly 620-630 for A, B, C, DRB1 and DQB1; 500 to 550 for DQA1; fewer than 610 for DPA1; and about 470 for DPB1. Roughly 5 DR-DQ haplotypes were handled as single units for association and clustering, since linkage in the cohort was strong. Across about 380 genotyped donors of the cohort, an average of about 240,000 unique TCR beta nucleotide sequences per donor were sequenced, and 15% to 20% of those sequences were non-productive.

The library was made by the immunoSEQ multiplex PCR assay. The multiplex PCR relied on a mix of 60 forward primers for TCR Vbeta segments and 13 reverse primers for TCR Jbeta segments. The CDR3 region of rearranged TCR beta genes was amplified from genomic DNA with a multiplex PCR assay. Amplified TCR beta libraries were sequenced as 87-base-pair reads on the Illumina HiSeq System. In the source study's methods: Across the roughly 600 repertoires, a later analysis counted some 80 million unique TCR beta chains, 8.5 million to 12 million of which were shared by at least two donors. Raw reads were error-corrected and collapsed into unique sequences by a nearest-neighbor algorithm in which closely related sequences were merged to remove PCR and sequencing errors. To assign V, D and J gene segments, CDR3 sequences were aligned to IMGT reference sequences. For a sequence to be retained, a match of at least six nucleotides was required to both a V gene segment and a J gene segment. Rearrangements were called productive when the CDR3 lacked stop codons and stayed in frame with V and J; all others were non-productive. Following IMGT convention, CDR3 was defined as the stretch from the second conserved V-encoded cysteine to the conserved J-encoded phenylalanine. The earlier analysis of some 600 of the donors excluded sequences that lacked an unambiguous match to a single V gene segment. An earlier analysis of approximately 590 of the donors called V segments functional above 56.7% productive rearrangements and segregating when the between-donor standard deviation exceeded 5%. A statistical classification framework was built to diagnose cytomegalovirus status from the catalog of TCR beta chain sequences. V and J gene assignment, in a later analysis, came from comparing TCR nucleotide sequences with IMGT/GENE-DB human TR gene sequences. Using the TCRdist pipeline, a later analysis assigned CDR3 sequences along with most-parsimonious VDJ recombination scenarios. In a later analysis, every TCR beta chain was defined by the combination of its CDR3 amino acid sequence and its V-gene family, and reads without a unique V-gene family were dropped. In a later analysis, 500 to 700 highly shared, low-generation-probability nucleotide sequences were removed to address suspected cross-contamination and a sequencing artifact. In a later analysis, a clonal expansion index for each public chain was calculated from normalized within-repertoire ranks of inferred template counts. Generation probabilities in a later analysis came from a VDJ recombination model fitted to out-of-frame rearrangements, and those results were checked against IGoR. A later analysis scored TCR-TCR, TCR-HLA and TCR-CMV co-occurrence with hypergeometric tests, applying a repertoire-size bias correction to TCR pairs. False discovery rates were estimated in a later analysis by permuting HLA or CMV assignments 20 times. In a later analysis, co-occurring TCRs were grouped using DBSCAN, and TCRdist sequence similarity was added for clustering within HLA-allele-positive subsets. Repertoires with fewer than 30,000 or more than 120,000 public chains were left out of co-occurrence clustering, as were five repertoires with anomalous nucleotide sharing. Sourced from immuneACCESS, this table was stored by TCRdb with only in-frame sequences that have V and J called. A share of the clones is absent; for the studies checked, an unresolved V gene accounts for under half, and the remainder has no known explanation. D and trimming come from the DNA, and the V and J calls and clone size come from that table. The sample contains about 140,000 clones, approximately 87% of them found a single time. Jointly, the top ten make up about 5% of the sample.

As to this clone: Its antigen specificity is not known. No much larger clone is present one base from it, and per-base qualities are unavailable.

The paper as a whole reports these results and caveats: Most CMV-associated TCR beta chains appeared to be HLA-restricted in a later analysis, and the HLA associations seemed to be driven largely by CMV exposure. In an earlier analysis of several hundred of the donors, most TCR beta V segments were observed in productive rearrangements about 90% or about 30% of the time, broadly matching IMGT annotations. According to the authors, the approach could potentially be generalized to other disease states and immunological phenotypes. The earlier analysis of approximately 560 of the donors excluded fewer than 20 rarely observed V segments, including chromosome 9 orphons, because counts were too low. Assigning TCR associations to individual alleles was difficult when HLA alleles, especially DR and DQ, strongly co-occurred. The classifier was reported to diagnose cytomegalovirus status with high specificity and sensitivity in both the original and validation cohorts. A few of the identified cytomegalovirus-associated TCR beta chains were confirmed in vitro to be specific for cytomegalovirus antigens. While some public TCRs were present in many individuals, most TCR sequences turned up only very rarely across donors. A group of highly shared sequence variants was considered likely to be a technical artifact of the sequencing pipeline. Only TCR beta chains were sequenced in this cohort, and the absence of alpha or paired-chain data limited detectable features. The presence/absence analyses assumed that sequencing depth was roughly uniform across donors, and that assumption may not be true. A further reported finding was that TCR beta sequences accurately predicted the HLA-A and HLA-B alleles for most subjects in the first cohort. HLA typing was unavailable for some donors at each locus, so association tests used only the typed subset. An association between a missense DCLRE1C variant and V-gene and J-gene trimming of TCR beta chains was found in a later genetic analysis and replicated in an independent cohort. Linkage disequilibrium might explain the correlated functional status among segregating V segments, but an unknown experimental factor could not be excluded. At a false discovery rate of 0.05, a later analysis linked fewer than 20,000 TCR beta sequences to specific HLA alleles. In a later analysis, HLA-associated TCR beta chains were found to be more clonally expanded and to have lower generation probabilities than equally common non-associated chains. Compared with the roughly 700-donor mean, donors in an Asian-associated ancestry cluster had fewer N-insertions in productive TCRs, according to a later genetic analysis. In a later analysis, several top co-occurrence clusters were reported to appear linked to parvovirus B19, influenza, CMV and Epstein-Barr virus. Immune exposure information for the cohort was limited to CMV serostatus. In a later analysis, TCR association rates were found to vary across HLA loci, with the most associated TCRs seen for DRB1 alleles and the fewest for HLA-C alleles. A total of 150 or so TCR beta chains were listed by the study as associated with cytomegalovirus.

The cohort comprised 550 to 700 healthy bone marrow donors. At the time of sampling, all cohort members were nominally healthy, though unrecorded immune exposures were likely present. The donor tested CMV seronegative and was one of the 352 seronegative cohort members. Each donor provided a peripheral blood sample, and peripheral blood mononuclear cells were used for TCR beta sequencing. Genomic DNA extraction from the blood cell samples was performed with the Qiagen DNeasy Blood Extraction Kit. Sequencing used PBMCs. The sequence derives from a woman aged 25 to 39 in good health and CMV-seronegative.

CDR3 region: CASSLRNYYNEQFF. Here is the DNA: TGCGCCAGCAGCTTGAGGAACTACTACAATGAGCAGTTCTTC. The rearranged chain carries TRBV5-1 and TRBJ2-1; the D gene cannot be resolved reliably. The CDR3, cysteine through phenylalanine, is 14 amino acids long. Kept here is only the CDR3 DNA, which spans 42 bases and is read in frame from base 1. A distance of 8 bases separates the germline ends of V and J, which lose 1 base and 3 bases respectively. In the germline V gene, CDR1 corresponds to SGHRS and CDR2 to YFSETQ.